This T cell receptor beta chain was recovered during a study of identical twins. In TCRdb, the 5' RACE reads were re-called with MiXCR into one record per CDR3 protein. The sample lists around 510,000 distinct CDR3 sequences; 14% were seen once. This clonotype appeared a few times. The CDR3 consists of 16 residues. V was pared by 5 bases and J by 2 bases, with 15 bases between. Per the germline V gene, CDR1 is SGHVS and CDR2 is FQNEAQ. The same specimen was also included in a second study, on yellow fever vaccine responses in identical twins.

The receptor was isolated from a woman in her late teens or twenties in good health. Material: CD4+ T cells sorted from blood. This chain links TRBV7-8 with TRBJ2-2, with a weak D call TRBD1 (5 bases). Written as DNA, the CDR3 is TGTGCCAGCAGCCCCCAGTCCAGGGCCAACACCGGGGAGCTGTTTTTT. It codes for CASSPQSRANTGELFF.